In this sample, the clone carrying this T cell receptor beta chain turned up many times. Its target is not known. This sample was included in a study of early T cells in non-severe SARS-CoV-2 infection. The length of the CDR3 is 15 residues. Unmatched junction bases numbered 8, after V lost 3 bases and J lost 2 bases. Per germline, CDR1 SGHRS and CDR2 YFSETQ. Study-wide points: VDJdb matching favored anti-spike CD8 responses, missing private and CD4 specificities.

TCRdb reprocessed the 5' RACE reads via MiXCR and lists one record per CDR3 protein. The sample has 70,000 or so distinct CDR3 sequences; 12% are singletons. This receptor was identified in an adult who was a healthcare worker with PCR-confirmed SARS-CoV-2 infection or an uninfected control (not recorded which). The J gene is TRBJ2-7, the V gene TRBV5-1, with 7 bases fitting TRBD1. Sequenced: whole blood. The CDR3 loop reads CASSSGGQTTYEQYF. The CDR3 DNA reads as TGCGCCAGCAGCTCAGGGGGACAGACAACCTACGAGCAGTACTTC.